Listed below are T cell receptor beta chains from one sample, sequenced in a study of T cell responses to AZD1222 COVID-19 vaccine. Some clones are missing from TCRdb's copy, which holds only in-frame ones; the method was immunoSEQ multiplex PCR. The table has 50,000 to 55,000 clones, approximately 86% seen once. This sample comprised peripheral blood, obtained 28 days after the second AZD1222 dose. The receptor source for this set is an adult who received the AZD1222 COVID-19 vaccine. Each CDR3 is given with its conserved first and last residue. D genes are given only for firm matches. Clone size is given for some rows only: seen once, a few or many times, or a class if the clone is expanded.

j_call d_call v_call clone_size cdr3_nt cdr3_aa
TRBJ2-7 . TRBV6-5 . TGTGCCAGCAGCCGGGACGGCCGCTCCTACGAGCAGTACTTC CASSRDGRSYEQYF
TRBJ2-3 . TRBV7-2 . TGTGCCAGCAGCCGAGAGGATACGCAGTATTTT CASSREDTQYF
TRBJ1-1 . TRBV29-1 . TGCAGCGTTCGAACCACTGAAGCTTTCTTT CSVRTTEAFF
TRBJ1-5 TRBD1 TRBV28 . TGTGCCAGCAGGCCACAGGGGCTCACGCCCCAGCATTTT CASRPQGLTPQHF
TRBJ2-1 TRBD2 TRBV7-9 . TGTGCCAGCAGCTCGACTAGCGGGCCCTACAATGAGCAGTTCTTC CASSSTSGPYNEQFF
TRBJ2-7 TRBD2 TRBV5-1 once TGCGCCAGCAGAACCGGGACATACGCGGGACTAGTAAAGGGAACCTACGAGCAGTACTTC CASRTGTYAGLVKGTYEQYF
TRBJ2-3 . TRBV24-1 . TGTGCCACCAGTGATTATTTCACAGATACGCAGTATTTT CATSDYFTDTQYF
TRBJ2-7 . TRBV28 . TGTGCCAGCAGGACCCGGGCTTATTCCTACGAGCAGTACTTC CASRTRAYSYEQYF
TRBJ1-2 . TRBV6-7 . TGTGCCAGCACGGCAGGGGAAGGTAACTATGGCTACACCTTC CASTAGEGNYGYTF
TRBJ1-2 . TRBV6-5 . TGTGCCAGCGTTGGAGGGGAGTATGGCTACACCTTC CASVGGEYGYTF
TRBJ2-1 TRBD2 TRBV30 . TGTGCCTGGAGTAGGACTAGCGGGTACAATGAGCAGTTCTTC CAWSRTSGYNEQFF
TRBJ2-2 TRBD1 TRBV5-1 once TGCGCCAGCAGCCCTCCGACAGGGGCCTTCACCGGGGAGCTGTTTTTT CASSPPTGAFTGELFF
TRBJ2-7 TRBD2 TRBV15 . TGTGCCACCAGCAGAGCGGGTAGCGGGAGGTTTTACGAGCAGTACTTC CATSRAGSGRFYEQYF
TRBJ1-4 . TRBV15 . TGTGCCACCAGCAGATCCACGGGGGGGTGGACTAATGAAAAACTGTTTTTT CATSRSTGGWTNEKLFF
TRBJ2-2 . TRBV3-1/TRBV3-2 . TGTGCCAGCAGCCAAGAGGTCGGGACCGGGGAGCTGTTTTTT CASSQEVGTGELFF
TRBJ2-1 TRBD2 TRBV3-1/TRBV3-2 once TGTGCCAGCAGCCAAGATCAGGGACTAGCGGTAAGGAATGAGCAGTTCTTC CASSQDQGLAVRNEQFF
TRBJ1-2 . TRBV20-1 . TGCTCCCCGGACAGTCCTTATGGCTACACCTTC CSPDSPYGYTF
TRBJ1-4 . TRBV9 . TGTGCCAGCAGCGTAGGGTTTGGGACAGAAAAACTGTTTTTT CASSVGFGTEKLFF
TRBJ1-6 . TRBV6-5 . TGTGCCAGCAGTTTCGGGACGGGAAATTCACCCCTCCACTTT CASSFGTGNSPLHF
TRBJ1-6 TRBD1 TRBV7-9 . TGTGCCAGCAGCCCCCTTGGGACAGTTAATTCACCCCTCCACTTT CASSPLGTVNSPLHF
TRBJ1-3 TRBD1 TRBV28 . TGTGCCAGCAGGGCCGCCGGGACAGGGGCTACCTCTGGAAACACCATATATTTT CASRAAGTGATSGNTIYF
TRBJ2-1 . TRBV5-1 . TGCGCCAGCAGTGAGGGGGACTCCTACAATGAGCAGTTCTTC CASSEGDSYNEQFF
TRBJ1-5 TRBD1 TRBV9 . TGTGCCAGCAGCCCCAGGGACAGTGGGAACAATCAGCCCCAGCATTTT CASSPRDSGNNQPQHF
TRBJ1-3 . TRBV9 . TGTGCCAGCAGCCCGGGGGGGACTGGAAACACCATATATTTT CASSPGGTGNTIYF
TRBJ2-7 TRBD1 TRBV6-5 . TGTGCCAGCAGCTCACAGGGGGCTGACGAGCAGTACTTC CASSSQGADEQYF
TRBJ1-2 . TRBV4-1 . TGCGCCAGCAGCCAAGATACCGGGTCCGGGTATGGCTACACCTTC CASSQDTGSGYGYTF
TRBJ2-1 TRBD1 TRBV9 . TGTGCCAGCAGCGAGAACCCCGGGACAGGGTTACGGTTCTTC CASSENPGTGLRFF
TRBJ2-7 . TRBV3-1/TRBV3-2 . TGTGCCAGCAGCTCAGCAGGGTGGGGGTTCGAGCAGTACTTC CASSSAGWGFEQYF
TRBJ2-3 . TRBV18 . TGTGCCAGCTCCCTGACTTCCTCGGGCGATACGCAGTATTTT CASSLTSSGDTQYF
TRBJ1-1 . TRBV18 . TGTGCCAGCTCACCAAAGGGGGGGCGCATTGAAGCTTTCTTT CASSPKGGRIEAFF
TRBJ1-1 . TRBV18 . TGTGCCAGCTCACCCCCCGGGGGGGGATCCGCTGAAGCTTTCTTT CASSPPGGGSAEAFF
TRBJ1-6 TRBD1 TRBV30 once TGTGCCTGGTCGACAGGGATTGGAAATTCACCCCTCCACTTT CAWSTGIGNSPLHF
TRBJ2-7 . TRBV21-1 . TGTGCCAGCAGCCTATTGAGCGGAAATCCTACTGAGCAGTACTTC CASSLLSGNPTEQYF
TRBJ1-1 TRBD1 TRBV29-1 . TGCAGCGCTGGGACAGGGGGGACTGAAGCTTTCTTT CSAGTGGTEAFF
TRBJ1-1 . TRBV29-1 . TGCAGCGACCGGACAGCCGAAGCTTTCTTT CSDRTAEAFF
TRBJ1-6 . TRBV27 once TGTGCCAGCAGTAGCTTTGAGGACGGCCAACACTATAATTCACCCCTCCACTTT CASSSFEDGQHYNSPLHF